The 16 T cell receptor beta chains presented below share a single source sample, sequenced in a study of T-cell memory formation after mild COVID-19 (dated by TCRdb to the early 2020s). Receptors were amplified or captured by 5' RACE. Sequencing used an Illumina NovaSeq 6000. TCRdb itself trimmed the public reads at Q25 with fastp, ran MiXCR and retained productive beta chains. Rows are unified per CDR3 protein, each entry keeping the most common DNA and genes. This sample gives more than 35,000 distinct CDR3 sequences in total; less than 9.5% of them show up just once. The ten most abundant clones make up roughly 12% of the sample. Sequencing used PBMCs or a T cell subset sorted from them (not recorded which). The receptors were gathered from an adult woman who had mild COVID-19 (a few samples of this study predate the infection). The sample titles of this study are shuffled in the database, so cell type and time point are left out; the donor was told from shared clones.

The chain combines TRBV4-3 with TRBJ1-4; D unresolved. Germline V gives CDR1 LGHNA, CDR2 YSLEER. V was shortened by 1 base and J by 5 bases, with 5 bases between the two germline ends. The CDR3 runs 13 residues. This CDR3 is CASSQGGNEKLFF. DNA for the CDR3: TGCGCCAGCAGCCAAGGCGGGAATGAAAAACTGTTTTTT.

Only a few counts were recorded for this clonotype. The chain combines TRBV20-1 with TRBJ1-4; D unresolved. The CDR3 extends over 15 amino acids. Germline CDR1 DFQATT, CDR2 SNEGSKA (reference sequence). V dropped 7 bases and J dropped 8 bases, with 23 bases sitting between them. The CDR3, as DNA: TGCAGTGTCACTCCCCACGGGTTATCGGCCGAAAAACTGTTTTTT. This encodes CSVTPHGLSAEKLFF.

The V call is TRBV12-3 or TRBV12-4, the J call TRBJ2-1; a weak D match, TRBD2 (6 bases). This CDR3 is 16 amino acids long. V was cut by 4 bases and J by 3 bases, with 16 bases left in between. The CDR3 protein is CASSSLRGKDYNEQFF. The CDR3, as DNA: TGTGCCAGCAGTTCCCTTCGCGGGAAGGACTACAATGAGCAGTTCTTC.

V is TRBV4-1 and J is TRBJ2-1, with TRBD2 matching over 9 bases. Germline V gene sequence: CDR1 MGHRA, CDR2 YSYEKL. The CDR3 consists of 16 residues. With 0 bases clipped from V and 6 bases from J, the junction kept 6 bases outside the gene matches. The CDR3: CASSQEGGGVVNEQFF. CDR3 DNA: TGCGCCAGCAGCCAAGAAGGCGGGGGGGTTGTCAATGAGCAGTTCTTC.

For this clonotype: At one end, the junction sequence differs from germline, possibly due to a read error. This rearrangement joins TRBV9 to TRBJ2-7; 9 nucleotides align to TRBD2. Germline CDR1 is SGDLS and CDR2 is YYNGEE. CDR3 length: 14 residues. The CDR3 bases are TGTGCCAGCAGCGTAGAGGCTAGCGGGACCCCCCTGCACTTC. Encoded protein: CASSVEASGTPLHF.

This chain connects TRBV10-3 to TRBJ2-3; tentative D call: TRBD1 (7 bases). Trimming took 8 bases from V and 1 from J, leaving 10 bases between them. The germline gives CDR1 ENHRY, CDR2 SYGVKD. There are 13 residues in the CDR3. CDR3 amino acids: CAIGRGGTDTQYF. The CDR3 DNA reads as TGTGCCATCGGCAGGGGGGGCACAGATACGCAGTATTTT.

This clonotype was seen a few times. V is TRBV14 and J is TRBJ1-1, with D possibly TRBD1 on 6 matching bases. This CDR3 has 15 amino acids. Per germline, CDR1 SGHDN and CDR2 FVKESK. Trimming took off 5 bases at V and 5 bases at J, with 18 bases between the two ends. CDR3 nucleotide sequence: TGTGCCAGCAGCATATCCGGGACACGGGTAACTGAAGCTTTCTTT. As protein: CASSISGTRVTEAFF.

The gene calls are TRBV12-3 or TRBV12-4 and TRBJ1-4; 10 nucleotides line up with TRBD1. The ends lost 5 bases at V and 5 bases at J; junction bases unmatched: 8. There are 16 residues in the CDR3. The DNA for the CDR3 is TGTGCCAGCAGTCCCGGGACAGGGGTTTCAAATGAAAAACTGTTTTTT. This codes for CASSPGTGVSNEKLFF.

This clonotype occurred many times. V is TRBV11-2 and J is TRBJ2-7; D unresolved. The CDR3 contains 13 residues. Germline CDR1 and CDR2: SGHAT and FQNNGV. V was clipped by 1 base and J by 5 bases, with 9 bases between them. CDR3 protein: CASSLASLNEQYF. The CDR3 coding sequence is TGTGCCAGCAGCTTAGCTTCACTTAACGAGCAGTACTTC. The variable domain in full, completed from reference TRBV11-2 and TRBJ2-7, reads EAGVAQSPRYKIIEKRQSVAFWCNPISGHATLYWYQQILGQGPKLLIQFQNNGVVDDSQLPKDRFSAERLKGVDSTLKIQPAKLEDSAVYLCASSLASLNEQYFGPGTRLTVT.

V gene TRBV4-3 combines with J gene TRBJ2-1; a weak D match, TRBD2 (6 bases). Trimming took off 0 bases at V and 7 bases at J, with 10 bases between the two ends. Germline values: CDR1 LGHNA, CDR2 YSLEER. This CDR3 has 14 amino acids. The CDR3 DNA sequence: TGCGCCAGCAGCCAAGAGGGACTGTCAAATGAGCAGTTCTTC. Amino acids: CASSQEGLSNEQFF.

This clonotype was seen ten or more times. This chain uses TRBV7-2 with TRBJ2-1, with TRBD2 matching over 16 bases. CDR3 length equals 14 residues. CDR1 and CDR2 from the germline V gene are SGHTA and FQGNSA. Unmatched junction bases numbered 1, after V lost 4 bases and J lost 10 bases. CDR3 protein: CASSSGLAGGEQFF. The CDR3 DNA follows: TGTGCCAGCAGCTCGGGACTAGCGGGAGGGGAGCAGTTCTTC.

This chain uses TRBV6-2 or TRBV6-3 with TRBJ1-5; D remains ambiguous. This CDR3 region has 16 residues. Germline CDR1 is MNHEY and CDR2 is SVGEGT. The ends were cut back, 3 bases at V and 1 base at J, with 13 bases in the middle. The CDR3 loop reads CASSYSVLRSNQPQHF. The CDR3, as DNA: TGTGCCAGCAGTTATTCGGTACTACGCAGCAATCAGCCCCAGCATTTT.

In its sample, this clonotype was seen a few times. The rearrangement links TRBV20-1 to TRBJ1-3; D is possibly TRBD1 (5 bases). The V and J ends lost 6 bases and 2 bases respectively, with 14 bases between them. Germline V gene sequence: CDR1 DFQATT, CDR2 SNEGSKA (reference sequence). The CDR3 extends over 14 amino acids. CDR3 loop: CSASKGFPGNTIYF. The CDR3 DNA reads as TGCAGTGCCTCAAAGGGGTTTCCTGGAAACACCATATATTTT.

The V and J genes are TRBV6-1 and TRBJ2-1; D gene ambiguous. Per germline, CDR1 MNHNS and CDR2 SASEGT. The CDR3 consists of 14 residues. Trimming stripped 2 bases from V and 8 bases from J, with 13 bases between. The CDR3 DNA reads TGTGCCAGCAGTGAAAATCAACCATATTATGAGCAGTTCTTC. The encoded protein is CASSENQPYYEQFF.

The chain uses TRBV28 and TRBJ1-3; weak D call: TRBD1 (6 bases). Germline V gene lookup returns CDR1 MDHEN and CDR2 SYDVKM. CDR3 length: 18 amino acids. Deletions cut 5 bases from V and 4 bases from J, with 24 bases between. The CDR3: CASSPFLYSGQGGNTIYF. CDR3 nucleotides: TGTGCCAGCAGTCCCTTTTTATACTCGGGACAAGGCGGAAACACCATATATTTT.

J is TRBJ2-1 and V is TRBV6-6, with 10 bases identical to TRBD2. Unmatched junction bases numbered 4, after V lost 2 bases and J lost 12 bases. Germline loops: CDR1 MNHNY, CDR2 SVGAGI (reference sequence). The CDR3 consists of 13 residues. CDR3 sequence: CASSYVLAGVQFF. The CDR3, as DNA: TGTGCCAGCAGTTACGTCCTAGCGGGGGTGCAGTTCTTC.